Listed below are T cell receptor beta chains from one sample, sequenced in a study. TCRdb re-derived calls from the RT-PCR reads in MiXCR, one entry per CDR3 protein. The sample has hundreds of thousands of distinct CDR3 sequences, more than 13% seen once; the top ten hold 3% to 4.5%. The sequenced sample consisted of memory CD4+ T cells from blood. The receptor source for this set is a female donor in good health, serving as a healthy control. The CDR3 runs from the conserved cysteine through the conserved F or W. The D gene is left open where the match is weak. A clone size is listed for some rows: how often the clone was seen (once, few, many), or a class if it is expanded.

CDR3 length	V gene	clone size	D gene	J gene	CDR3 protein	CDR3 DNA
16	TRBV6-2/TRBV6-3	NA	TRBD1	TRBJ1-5	CASSYRGQGNNQPQHF	TGTGCCAGCAGTTACCGGGGACAGGGGAACAATCAGCCCCAGCATTTT
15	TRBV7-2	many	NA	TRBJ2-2	CASSLLASFAGELFF	TGTGCCAGCAGCTTGCTGGCTAGCTTCGCCGGGGAGCTGTTTTTT
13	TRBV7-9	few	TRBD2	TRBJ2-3	CAISTSGGVTQYF	TGTGCCATCTCGACTAGCGGGGGTGTCACGCAGTATTTT
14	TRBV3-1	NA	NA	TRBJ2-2	CASSQIGFNGELFF	TGTGCCAGCAGCCAAATAGGGTTTAACGGGGAGCTGTTTTTT
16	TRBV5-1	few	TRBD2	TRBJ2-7	CASSLDPSGNSYEQYF	TGCGCCAGCAGCTTGGACCCTAGCGGAAACTCCTACGAGCAGTACTTC
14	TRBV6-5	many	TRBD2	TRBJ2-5	CASRPQAGGETQYF	TGTGCCAGCAGGCCCCAGGCGGGAGGGGAGACCCAGTACTTC
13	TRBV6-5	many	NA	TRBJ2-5	CASSKGPEETQYF	TGTGCCAGCAGCAAGGGACCAGAAGAGACCCAGTACTTC
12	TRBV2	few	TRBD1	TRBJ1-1	CASSERTGVAFF	TGTGCCAGCAGTGAGAGGACAGGGGTGGCTTTCTTT
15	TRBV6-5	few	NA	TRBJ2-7	CASRDWDTPFKEQYF	TGTGCCAGCAGGGACTGGGACACCCCCTTTAAGGAGCAGTACTTC
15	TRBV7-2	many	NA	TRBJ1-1	CASSLAQVPDLYAFF	TGTGCCAGCAGCTTAGCGCAAGTGCCGGACCTGTATGCTTTCTTT
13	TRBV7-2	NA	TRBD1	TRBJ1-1	CASSSDRDDSAFF	TGTGCCAGCAGTTCCGACAGGGACGATAGCGCTTTCTTT
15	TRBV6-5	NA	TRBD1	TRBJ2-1	CASRLPGQGYNEQFF	TGTGCCAGCAGACTCCCGGGACAGGGCTACAATGAGCAGTTCTTC
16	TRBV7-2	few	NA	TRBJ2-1	CASSSERQSSYNEQFF	TGTGCCAGCAGCTCCGAGCGACAGAGCTCCTACAATGAGCAGTTCTTC
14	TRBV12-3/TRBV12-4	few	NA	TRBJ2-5	CASSLGDIQETQYF	TGTGCCAGCAGTTTGGGGGACATCCAAGAGACCCAGTACTTC
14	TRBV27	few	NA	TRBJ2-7	CASSRTGNTYEQYF	TGTGCCAGCAGCCGGACGGGAAACACCTACGAGCAGTACTTC
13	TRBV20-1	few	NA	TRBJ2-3	CSAQTSRTDTQYF	TGCAGTGCGCAAACCTCTAGAACAGATACGCAGTATTTT
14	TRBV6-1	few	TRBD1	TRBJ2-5	CASIRDRRQETQYF	TGTGCCAGCATCAGGGACAGAAGACAAGAGACCCAGTACTTC
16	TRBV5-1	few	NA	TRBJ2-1	CASSLRAASSYNEQFF	TGCGCCAGCAGCTTGCGGGCGGCCAGCTCCTACAATGAGCAGTTCTTC
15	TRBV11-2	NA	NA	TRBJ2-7	CASSFFPGAAYEQYF	TGTGCCAGCAGCTTTTTCCCCGGGGCGGCCTACGAGCAGTACTTC
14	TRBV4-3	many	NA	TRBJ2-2	CASSRDGRTGELFF	TGCGCCAGCAGCCGGGACGGGAGAACCGGGGAGCTGTTTTTT
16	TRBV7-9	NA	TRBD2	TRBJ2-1	CASSPPGLAPYNEQFF	TGTGCCAGCAGTCCCCCGGGACTAGCCCCCTACAATGAGCAGTTCTTC
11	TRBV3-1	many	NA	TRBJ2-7	CASSRNYEQYF	TGTGCCAGCAGCAGGAATTACGAGCAGTACTTC
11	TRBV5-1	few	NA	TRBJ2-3	CATRRTDTQYF	TGCGCCACCCGGCGGACAGATACGCAGTATTTT
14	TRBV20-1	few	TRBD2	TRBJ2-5	CSARSGLVGETQYF	TGCAGTGCTAGATCGGGACTAGTAGGGGAGACCCAGTACTTC
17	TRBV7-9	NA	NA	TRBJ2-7	CASSSFGGALGRGEQYF	TGTGCCAGCAGCTCATTTGGGGGGGCTCTGGGAAGGGGCGAGCAGTACTTC
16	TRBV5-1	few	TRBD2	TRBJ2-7	CASSDSGGGPRREQYF	TGCGCCAGCAGCGATAGCGGGGGGGGACCGCGTCGCGAGCAGTACTTC
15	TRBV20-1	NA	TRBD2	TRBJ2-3	CSAQPSGRGTDTQYF	TGCAGTGCCCAGCCTAGCGGGAGGGGGACGGATACGCAGTATTTT
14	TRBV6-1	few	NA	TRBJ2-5	CASSFTGYVETQYF	TGTGCCAGCAGCTTCACAGGTTACGTGGAGACCCAGTACTTC
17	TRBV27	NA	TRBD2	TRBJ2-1	CASSSQTSGGARNEQFF	TGTGCCAGCAGTTCACAGACTAGCGGGGGGGCTAGAAATGAGCAGTTCTTC
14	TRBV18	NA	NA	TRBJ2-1	CASSPDAIYNEQFF	TGTGCCAGCTCACCCGATGCCATTTACAATGAGCAGTTCTTC
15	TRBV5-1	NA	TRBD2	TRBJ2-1	CASSPGLADNNEQFF	TGCGCCAGCAGCCCGGGACTAGCGGATAACAATGAGCAGTTCTTC
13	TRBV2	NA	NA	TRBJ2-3	CASSDSAANTQYF	TGTGCCAGCAGTGATTCCGCGGCAAATACGCAGTATTTT
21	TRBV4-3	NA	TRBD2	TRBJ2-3	CASSQDPSFRGRPGDTDTQYF	TGCGCCAGCAGCCAAGATCCTTCGTTCCGCGGGAGGCCGGGAGACACAGATACGCAGTATTTT
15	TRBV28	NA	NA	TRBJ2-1	CASISLIDNYNVQFF	TGTGCCAGCATCTCCCTTATCGACAATTACAATGTGCAGTTCTTC
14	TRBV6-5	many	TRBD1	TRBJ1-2	CASSRLDRTYGYTF	TGTGCCAGCAGCCGCCTGGACAGGACCTATGGCTACACCTTC
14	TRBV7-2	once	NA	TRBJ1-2	CASSRALPNYGYTF	TGTGCCAGCTCCCGGGCCCTACCTAACTATGGCTACACCTTC
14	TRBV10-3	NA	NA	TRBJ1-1	CASYPGGPVPEAFF	TGTGCCAGCTACCCGGGGGGGCCGGTACCTGAAGCTTTCTTT
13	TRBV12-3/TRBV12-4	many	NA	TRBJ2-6	CASSLRGANVLTF	TGTGCCAGCAGCTTACGGGGGGCCAACGTCCTGACTTTC
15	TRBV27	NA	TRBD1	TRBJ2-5	CASSWGQGAKETQYF	TGTGCCAGCAGTTGGGGACAGGGGGCCAAAGAGACCCAGTACTTC
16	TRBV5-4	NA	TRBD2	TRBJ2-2	CASSFAGTSRVGELFF	TGTGCCAGCAGCTTTGCCGGGACTAGCCGGGTCGGGGAGCTGTTTTTT
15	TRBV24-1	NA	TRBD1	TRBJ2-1	CATSVGQGVYNEQFF	TGTGCCACCAGTGTAGGGCAGGGGGTATACAATGAGCAGTTCTTC
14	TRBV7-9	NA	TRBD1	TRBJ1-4	CASSLDRGYGKLFF	TGTGCCAGCAGCTTAGACAGGGGATATGGAAAACTGTTTTTT
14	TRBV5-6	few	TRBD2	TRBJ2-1	CASNLGGAGGGQFF	TGTGCCAGCAACTTAGGTGGGGCGGGAGGAGGGCAGTTCTTC
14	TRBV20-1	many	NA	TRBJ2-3	CSARESVFTDTQYF	TGCAGTGCTAGAGAGTCGGTTTTCACAGATACGCAGTATTTT
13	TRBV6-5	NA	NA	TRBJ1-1	CASSYTTGSEAFF	TGTGCCAGCAGTTACACAACAGGGAGTGAAGCTTTCTTT
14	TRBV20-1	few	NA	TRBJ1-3	CSASFGGAGNTIYF	TGCAGTGCTAGTTTTGGGGGGGCTGGAAACACCATATATTTT
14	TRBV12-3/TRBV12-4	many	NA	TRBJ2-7	CASSLGVGVYEQYF	TGTGCCAGCTCCCTCGGGGTAGGAGTCTACGAGCAGTACTTC
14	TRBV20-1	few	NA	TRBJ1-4	CSAQPTGPGEKLFF	TGCAGTGCCCAACCCACGGGACCCGGTGAAAAACTGTTTTTT
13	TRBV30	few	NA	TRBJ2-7	CAWSLGLAGEQYF	TGTGCCTGGAGTTTGGGGCTCGCAGGCGAGCAGTACTTC
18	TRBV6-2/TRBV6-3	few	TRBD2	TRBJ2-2	CASSPAPTSGRGTGELFF	TGTGCCAGCAGTCCTGCCCCGACTAGCGGGAGGGGTACCGGGGAGCTGTTTTTT